This T cell receptor (beta chain) stems from a study of blood T cells in healthy people across ages. A J-beta primer mix and a sample-barcoded 5' primer were used in a second PCR of about 7 to 12 cycles. TCRdb processed the 5' RACE reads anew with MiXCR; each CDR3 protein has one entry. The top ten hold roughly 23% of the sample, which has over 950,000 distinct CDR3 sequences, roughly 51% seen once. Germline lookup yields CDR1 SGHRS and CDR2 YFSETQ. After removal of 6 bases from V and 3 bases from J, the junction contained 16 bases not matched to a gene. The CDR3 runs 18 residues. This clonotype was seen more than once but under ten times. Extraction of total RNA produced a minimum of 5.5 micrograms from each sample.

The sequencing input was blood. V is TRBV5-1 and J is TRBJ2-1; 9 bases fit TRBD1. This receptor was taken from a woman in her sixties or seventies in good health. CDR3: CASKNDAGQGTNYNEQFF. In nucleotides, the CDR3 is TGCGCCAGCAAAAACGATGCCGGACAGGGGACGAACTACAATGAGCAGTTCTTC.